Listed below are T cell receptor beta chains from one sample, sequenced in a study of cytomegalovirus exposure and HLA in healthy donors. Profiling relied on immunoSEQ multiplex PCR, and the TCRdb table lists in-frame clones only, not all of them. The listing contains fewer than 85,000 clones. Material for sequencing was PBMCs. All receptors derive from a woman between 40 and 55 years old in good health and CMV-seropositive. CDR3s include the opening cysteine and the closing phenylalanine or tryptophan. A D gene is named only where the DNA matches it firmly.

TGTGCCAGCAGTTTAATGAGTCGGCCCCGGGGGGCCAAAAACATTCAGTACTTC	CASSLMSRPRGAKNIQYF	-	TRBJ2-4	TRBV27
TGTGCCAGCTCCTTTAGCGGGAGCGGGAATGAGCAGTTCTTC	CASSFSGSGNEQFF	TRBD2	TRBJ2-1	TRBV7-9
TGCGCCAGCAGCTTTCAAGCGGGAGGTATCAATGAGCAGTTCTTC	CASSFQAGGINEQFF	TRBD2	TRBJ2-1	TRBV5-1
TGTGCCAGCAGCTTAAGGGGTTTCACAGATACGCAGTATTTT	CASSLRGFTDTQYF	-	TRBJ2-3	TRBV5-6
TGTGCCAGCAGCTTAGCTGGGACTAGCGGCACAGATACGCAGTATTTT	CASSLAGTSGTDTQYF	TRBD2	TRBJ2-3	TRBV11-2
TGTGCCAGCAGTGTTGGAACAGGGGGCGCAGATACGCAGTATTTT	CASSVGTGGADTQYF	TRBD1	TRBJ2-3	TRBV6-4
TGTGCCAGCAGTCCGAGACGGGGAGATACGCAGTATTTT	CASSPRRGDTQYF	-	TRBJ2-3	TRBV27
TGTGCCAGCAGCTTAAGAGGGAATCAGCCCCAGCATTTT	CASSLRGNQPQHF	-	TRBJ1-5	TRBV7-2
TGCGCCAGCAGCCAAGAGTTGGGACAGCCATGGAACACTGAAGCTTTCTTT	CASSQELGQPWNTEAFF	TRBD1	TRBJ1-1	TRBV4-3
TGTGCCAGCAGCCCAAGGTGGAACGAGGGAAATCAGCCCCAGCATTTT	CASSPRWNEGNQPQHF	-	TRBJ1-5	TRBV28
TGTGCCAGCAGCTTTGGGGGGGCGAGAAATGAGCAGTTCTTC	CASSFGGARNEQFF	-	TRBJ2-1	TRBV7-3
TGTGCCAGTACGACATTGGATACGCAGTATTTT	CASTTLDTQYF	-	TRBJ2-3	TRBV19
TGTGCTAGTGGTGGGATAATAACTAGCGGGGCCACCAATGAGCAGTTCTTC	CASGGIITSGATNEQFF	TRBD2	TRBJ2-1	TRBV12-5
TGTGCCAGCAGCCAACAATCAGGACTAGCGGGTTACAATGAGCAGTTCTTC	CASSQQSGLAGYNEQFF	TRBD2	TRBJ2-1	TRBV4-2
TGTGCCAGCAGTCTTATCGGGAGGGCTGGGGAGACCCAGTACTTC	CASSLIGRAGETQYF	TRBD2	TRBJ2-5	TRBV27